This TCR beta chain was found in a study of cytomegalovirus exposure and HLA in healthy donors. PCR was performed using 60 Vbeta and 13 Jbeta primers. Sequencing was performed with immunoSEQ multiplex PCR; in TCRdb, only in-frame clones are kept and a portion is missing. The sample has over 100,000 clones; approximately 71% are singletons. About this clone itself: What it binds is unknown.

Points from the study as a whole: An observed cluster of highly shared sequence variants was recorded as a likely sequencing artifact. Despite most TCR sequences being rare, some public TCRs occurred in many donors.

The sequence was obtained from a man aged 35 to 55 in good health and CMV-seronegative. Sequencing was carried out using PBMCs.

The CDR3 DNA follows: TGTGCCAGCCAGGTCGACAATGAGCAGTTCTTC. Its protein product is CASQVDNEQFF. V gene TRBV2 combines with J gene TRBJ2-1; D is uncertain. CDR1 SNHLY and CDR2 FYNNEI come from the germline V gene. V was shortened by 8 bases and J by 5 bases, with 7 bases between the two germline ends. The CDR3 runs 11 residues. Drawing the rest from reference TRBV2 and TRBJ2-1, the complete variable domain is EPEVTQTPSHQVTQMGQEVILRCVPISNHLYFYWYRQILGQKVEFLVSFYNNEISEKSEIFDDQFSVERPDGSNFTLKIRSTKLEDSAMYFCASQVDNEQFFGPGTRLTVL.